This T cell receptor (beta chain) was sequenced for a study of radiotherapy plus CTLA-4 blockade in lung cancer. For the study at large: Objective response was observed in around a sixth of patients, and disease control in roughly 30%.

CTLA-4 blockade with ipilimumab, together with focal radiation, was given to patients with chemo-refractory metastatic non-small-cell lung cancer. With regard to this clone: What it binds is unknown.

With 3 bases clipped from V and 10 bases from J, the junction kept 8 bases outside the gene matches. The CDR3 totals 15 residues. CDR1 is SGHNT and CDR2 is YENEEA in the germline V gene. Study-wide findings and caveats: Blood TCR clones of tumor origin expanded after radiotherapy plus ipilimumab. Strongest reported response predictors: early blood clone changes and post-radiation interferon-beta.

Data came from immunoSEQ multiplex PCR; TCRdb stores just in-frame clones and leaves some out. The sample has 35,000 to 50,000 clones, about two thirds seen once; the top ten hold 20% to 25%. V usage is TRBV11-3 and J usage is TRBJ2-1, with 11 bases matching TRBD2. The sequence derives from a human donor with non-small cell lung cancer who had a partial response to radiotherapy plus ipilimumab. Sequences were derived from peripheral blood, sampled from a patient treated with radiotherapy plus ipilimumab. The CDR3 nucleotides are TGTGCCAGCAGCTTGTCTAGCGGGGGGCCTGGCGAGCAGTTCTTC. Translated: CASSLSSGGPGEQFF.